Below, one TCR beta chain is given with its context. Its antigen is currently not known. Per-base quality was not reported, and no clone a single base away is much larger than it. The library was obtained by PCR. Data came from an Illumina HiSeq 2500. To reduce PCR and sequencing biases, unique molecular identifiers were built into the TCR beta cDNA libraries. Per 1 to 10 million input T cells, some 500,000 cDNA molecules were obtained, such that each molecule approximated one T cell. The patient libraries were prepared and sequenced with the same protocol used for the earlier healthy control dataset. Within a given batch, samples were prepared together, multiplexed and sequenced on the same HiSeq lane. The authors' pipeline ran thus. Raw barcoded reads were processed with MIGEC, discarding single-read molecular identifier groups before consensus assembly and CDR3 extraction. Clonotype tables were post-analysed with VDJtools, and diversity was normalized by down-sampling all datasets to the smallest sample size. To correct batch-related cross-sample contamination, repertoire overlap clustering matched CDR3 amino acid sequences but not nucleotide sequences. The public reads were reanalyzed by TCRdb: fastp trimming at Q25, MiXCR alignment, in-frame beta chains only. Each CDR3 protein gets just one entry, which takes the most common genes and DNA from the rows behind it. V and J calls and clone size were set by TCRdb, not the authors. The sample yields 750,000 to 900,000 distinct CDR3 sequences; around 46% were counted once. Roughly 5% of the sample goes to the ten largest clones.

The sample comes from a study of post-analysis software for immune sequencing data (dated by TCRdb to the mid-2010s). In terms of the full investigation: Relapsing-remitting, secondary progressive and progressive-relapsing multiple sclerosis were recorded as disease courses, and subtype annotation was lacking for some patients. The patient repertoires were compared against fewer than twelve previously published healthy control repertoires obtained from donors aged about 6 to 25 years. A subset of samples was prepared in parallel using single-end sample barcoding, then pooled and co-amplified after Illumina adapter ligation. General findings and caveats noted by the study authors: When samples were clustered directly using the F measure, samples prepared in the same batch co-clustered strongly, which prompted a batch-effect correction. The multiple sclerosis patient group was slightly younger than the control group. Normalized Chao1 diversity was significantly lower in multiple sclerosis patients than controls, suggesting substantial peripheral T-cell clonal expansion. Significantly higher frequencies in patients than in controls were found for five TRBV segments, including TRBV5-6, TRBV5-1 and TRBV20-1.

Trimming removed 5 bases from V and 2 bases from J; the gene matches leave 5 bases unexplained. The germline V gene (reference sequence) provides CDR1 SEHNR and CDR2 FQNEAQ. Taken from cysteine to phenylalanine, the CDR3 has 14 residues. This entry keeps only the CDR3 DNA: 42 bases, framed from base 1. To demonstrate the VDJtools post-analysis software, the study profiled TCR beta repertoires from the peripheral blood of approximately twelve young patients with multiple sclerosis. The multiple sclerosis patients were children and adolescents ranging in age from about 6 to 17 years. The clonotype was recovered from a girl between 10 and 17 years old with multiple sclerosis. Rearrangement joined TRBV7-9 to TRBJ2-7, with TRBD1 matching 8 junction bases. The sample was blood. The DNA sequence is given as TGTGCCAGCAGCGGAGGGGACAGGACCTACGAGCAGTACTTC. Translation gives CASSGGDRTYEQYF.